Shown below are 7 T cell receptor beta chains from a single sample sequenced in a study of neurological immune-mediated disorders. Indicated time point: technical triplicate 1. Each CDR3 protein gets one entry after TCRdb re-called the 5' RACE reads with MiXCR. The sample has tens of thousands of distinct CDR3 sequences; around 14% are singletons. Sequencing used CD4+ T cells from blood. Every receptor here comes from a female donor with HTLV-1-associated myelopathy (HAM/TSP).

This clonotype was detected many times. The chain links TRBV11-2 to TRBJ2-2, with 7 bases matching TRBD1. With V trimmed by 4 bases and J by 2 bases, 7 bases remained unmatched. Germline-derived CDR1 and CDR2 are SGHAT and FQNNGV. This CDR3 contains 16 residues. CDR3 sequence (DNA): TGTGCCAGCAGCTCCCAAACAGGGGCCAACACCGGGGAGCTGTTTTTT. Its translation is CASSSQTGANTGELFF.

By sample share, this clonotype is medium-sized. The chain is built from TRBV5-1 and TRBJ2-7, with D hard to call. CDR3 length: 14 amino acids. Germline lookup yields CDR1 SGHRS and CDR2 YFSETQ. Trimming pared 4 bases from V and 2 bases from J, leaving 13 bases between. In nucleotides, the CDR3 is TGCGCCAGCAGCGCCTGGCGGCCCCCCTACGAGCAGTACTTC. Translated, it gives CASSAWRPPYEQYF.

Comments on this clonotype: An end of the junction does not agree with germline; a read error may underlie this. V gene TRBV20-1 combines with J gene TRBJ1-2, with TRBD1 as a possible D gene (5 bases). CDR1 is DFQATT, CDR2 SNEGSKA, per germline (reference sequence). The CDR3 runs to 12 residues. Written as DNA, the CDR3 is TGCAGTGGCGAGGGACCCTACTATGGCTACATCTTC. This encodes CSGEGPYYGYIF.

The V call is TRBV6-1, the J call TRBJ1-6; TRBD1 is a possible D gene (6 bases). CDR1 is MNHNS and CDR2 is SASEGT in the germline V gene. The CDR3 is 15 amino acids. Trimming took off 9 bases at V and 3 bases at J, with 15 bases between the two ends. The CDR3 region is CASQGGTLYNSPLHF. The CDR3 nucleotides read TGTGCCAGTCAAGGGGGGACCCTCTATAATTCACCCCTCCACTTT.

This clonotype was seen many times. V and J are TRBV5-1 and TRBJ2-1; 10 bases line up with TRBD2. J lost 6 bases, V lost 0 bases, and 6 bases had no gene match. The CDR3 has 16 amino acids. Germline CDR1 reads SGHRS; CDR2 reads YFSETQ. In nucleotides, the CDR3 is TGCGCCAGCAGCTTGGGGCTAGCGGGAGTCCTCAATGAGCAGTTCTTC. Amino acid sequence: CASSLGLAGVLNEQFF.

This clonotype has at least ten counts. The chain is built from TRBV7-3 and TRBJ2-3, with TRBD2 matching 8 bases. This CDR3 comprises 15 residues. The germline V gene encodes CDR1 SGHTA and CDR2 FQGTGA. With 6 bases clipped from V and 6 bases from J, the junction kept 11 bases outside the gene matches. CDR3: CASSAAGTRVDTQYF. CDR3 in DNA: TGTGCCAGCAGTGCCGCCGGGACTAGAGTGGATACGCAGTATTTT.

In regard to this clonotype: No DNA is shown, since the ends of the CDR3 on it are uncertain; the CDR3 is the one TCRdb lists. This sequence joins TRBV21-1 and TRBJ1-2. TRBV21-1 is termed a pseudogene. The CDR3 adds up to 19 amino acids, both ends counted. CDR3 loop: CASSFYICSARHAIYGYTF.